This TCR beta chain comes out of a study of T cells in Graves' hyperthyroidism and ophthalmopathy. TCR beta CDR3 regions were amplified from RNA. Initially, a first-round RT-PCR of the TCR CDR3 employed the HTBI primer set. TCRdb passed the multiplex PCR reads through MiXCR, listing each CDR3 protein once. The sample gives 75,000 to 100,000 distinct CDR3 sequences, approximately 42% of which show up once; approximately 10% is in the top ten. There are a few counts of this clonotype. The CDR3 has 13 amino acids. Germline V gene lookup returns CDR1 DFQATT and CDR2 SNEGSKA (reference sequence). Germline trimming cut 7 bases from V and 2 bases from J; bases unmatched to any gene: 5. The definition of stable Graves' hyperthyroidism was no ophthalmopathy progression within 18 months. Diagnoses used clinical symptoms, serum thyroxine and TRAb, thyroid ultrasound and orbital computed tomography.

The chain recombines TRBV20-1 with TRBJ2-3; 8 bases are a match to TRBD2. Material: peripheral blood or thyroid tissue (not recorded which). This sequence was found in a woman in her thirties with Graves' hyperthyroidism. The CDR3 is CSEAGVSTDTQYF. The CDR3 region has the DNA TGCAGTGAAGCGGGAGTTTCCACAGATACGCAGTATTTT.